One and the same sample provided the 8 T cell receptor beta chains below, sequenced in a study of CD8+ T cells in alopecia areata. Extracted from the samples, RNA was reverse transcribed into cDNA to serve as the sequencing template. Sequencing used immunoSEQ multiplex PCR; TCRdb keeps in-frame clones, though not all of them. The sample includes hundreds of thousands of clones, more than 60% of them seen just once. The treatment is: oral pan-JAK inhibitor, 5-10 mg twice daily. The sample here was CD4+ T cells sorted from blood, taken between weeks 43 and 45, from a patient treated with tofacitinib. These receptors were obtained from a human donor with alopecia areata.

This clone showed up just a few times. The chain carries TRBV29-1 and TRBJ2-7; D may be TRBD1 (5 bases). Germline CDR1 is SQVTM and CDR2 is ANQGSEA. V was pared by 6 bases and J by 4 bases, with 10 bases between. This CDR3 is built from 11 residues. CDR3 DNA: TGCAGCGTAGTAACAGGTTACGAGCAGTACTTC. Its translation: CSVVTGYEQYF.

The gene calls are TRBV5-1 and TRBJ1-4; 8 nucleotides match TRBD1. V trimming: 5 bases; J trimming: 8 bases; junction bases outside the gene matches: 8. In germline, CDR1 is SGHRS, CDR2 YFSETQ. The CDR3 consists of 14 residues. The CDR3 DNA is TGCGCCAGCAGGGACACAGGGGGGAAAGAAAAACTGTTTTTT. Amino acid sequence: CASRDTGGKEKLFF.

The chain combines TRBV2 with TRBJ1-6; 8 nucleotides line up with TRBD1. The V segment lost 6 bases and the J segment 7 bases; nucleotides outside the gene matches: 5. CDR1 and CDR2 (germline): SNHLY, FYNNEI. The CDR3 loop spans 14 amino acids. The CDR3 coding sequence is TGTGCCAGCAGCGCGGACAGGGTAAATTCACCCCTCCACTTT. Translation: CASSADRVNSPLHF. Looking up the rest from reference TRBV2 and TRBJ1-6 gives the full variable domain: EPEVTQTPSHQVTQMGQEVILRCVPISNHLYFYWYRQILGQKVEFLVSFYNNEISEKSEIFDDQFSVERPDGSNFTLKIRSTKLEDSAMYFCASSADRVNSPLHFGNGTRLTVT.

The gene calls are TRBV2 and TRBJ2-7; possible D gene TRBD2, 6 bases. This CDR3 has 17 residues. The germline V gene encodes CDR1 SNHLY and CDR2 FYNNEI. The germline V and J ends were trimmed by 2 bases and 1 base, with 18 bases remaining between them. In DNA, the CDR3 is TGTGCCAGCAGTGAATTTGGGGCTGGCGGGGAATCCTACGAGCAGTACTTC. It is translated as CASSEFGAGGESYEQYF.

This chain links TRBV27 with TRBJ2-4, with D unclear. This CDR3 region has 14 residues. Deletions cut 6 bases from V and 0 bases from J, with 9 bases between. Germline V gene sequence: CDR1 MNHEY, CDR2 SMNVEV (reference sequence). In DNA form, the CDR3 reads TGTGCCAGCAGCGGCAATTTAGCCAAAAACATTCAGTACTTC. Its protein is CASSGNLAKNIQYF.

This clone has a count of ten or more. The chain employs TRBV19 and TRBJ1-1, with D uncertain. V lost 1 base and J 1 base, leaving 7 bases between the germline ends. CDR1 is LNHDA and CDR2 is SQIVND in the germline V gene (reference sequence). This CDR3 has 14 amino acids. CDR3 loop: CASSIVQTNTEAFF. CDR3 nucleotides: TGTGCCAGTAGTATAGTGCAGACGAACACTGAAGCTTTCTTT.

This clone was seen more than once but under ten times. The sample has other DNA sequences that encode this CDR3 too. This sequence joins TRBV29-1 and TRBJ1-6; D possibly corresponds to TRBD1 (6 bases). The CDR3 runs 14 residues. Deletions cut 6 bases from V and 6 bases from J, with 15 bases between. In germline, CDR1 is SQVTM, CDR2 ANQGSEA. The CDR3 nucleotides are TGCAGCGTGAAAGAACAGGGAACTAATTCACCCCTCCACTTT. Translated: CSVKEQGTNSPLHF.

This clone appeared a few times. This chain connects TRBV29-1 to TRBJ1-2, with unresolved D. The CDR3 contains 12 residues. Germline CDR1 SQVTM, CDR2 ANQGSEA. Trimming stripped 7 bases from V and 4 bases from J, with 13 bases between. This CDR3 reads CSGRTKFYGYTF. DNA for the CDR3: TGCAGCGGTCGAACTAAATTCTATGGCTACACCTTC.